This T cell receptor beta chain was found in a study of siplizumab effects on memory and regulatory T cells (dated by TCRdb to between 2018 and 2020). Some background on the complete study: The study looked at the effect of siplizumab, an anti-CD2 antibody, on alloreactive T-cell subsets in allogeneic mixed lymphocyte reactions made from human PBMCs.

Sorted unstimulated T cells and proliferating T cells recovered from mixed lymphocyte reactions underwent TCRbeta CDR3 sequencing. Fresh whole blood from approximately ten HLA-typed healthy donors was used to isolate PBMCs. Unstimulated CD4+ non-regulatory T cells were FACS-sorted to map the origin of alloreactive clones. The CDR3 measures 14 amino acids from cysteine to phenylalanine. Kept here is only the CDR3 DNA, which spans 42 bases and is read in frame from base 1. V drops 6 bases and J drops 6 bases, leaving 15 bases in between. CDR1 and CDR2 are read off the germline V gene as MNHNS and SASEGT. Receptor libraries were prepared by the immunoSEQ multiplex PCR assay. About 10^5 TCR templates per sample were assayed on the deep sequencing platform. Genomic DNA extracted from sorted T cells was used for TCRbeta CDR3 sequencing. In the source study's methods: Clonal analysis of TCRbeta CDR3 data was done in the R programming language. Unstimulated samples were compared with post-reaction CFSE-low samples to define alloreactive CD4+ and CD8+ clones. Regulatory or non-regulatory origin of alloreactive CD4+ clones was assigned by matching sequences to the sorted unstimulated Treg and non-Treg repertoires. TCRdb holds this immuneACCESS table with in-frame rearrangements only. Some clones are missing; in checked studies, unresolved V genes explain under half, and the rest has no known cause. The V and J calls and the clone size are those of that table, but D and trimming were determined from the DNA. The sample yields 100,000 or so clones; around 94% were counted once. Of the sample, about 1.4% is held by the ten largest clones.

Note on this clone: Its antigen specificity is not known. There are no base qualities to consult, and no much larger clone falls within one base.

The investigation overall reported the following: Siplizumab significantly lowered the cumulative frequency of alloreactive sequences that could be traced to unstimulated CD4+ memory T cells. The suppressive function of proliferating Tregs from siplizumab cultures was not functionally confirmed. Sequences below about 10^-5 frequency were poorly captured, so only a minor fraction of alloreactive clones could be mapped to unstimulated subsets. Unstimulated naive T cells appeared more diverse than memory T cells, and naive cells seemed to contribute substantially to the alloresponse. For roughly 75-96% of proliferating CD4+ or CD8+ clones, no naive or memory phenotype could be assigned. Among mappable alloreactive CD4+ clones, an average Treg-derived fraction of around 71% was observed with siplizumab, compared with less than 35% in control reactions.

This clonotype was obtained from a human donor in good health. Sequencing used non-Treg CD4+ T cells sorted from blood. The sample's cell subset or site label, decoded: FACS-sorted unstimulated CD4+ non-regulatory T cells. The rearranged chain carries TRBV6-1 and TRBJ1-5, with TRBD1 tentatively as D gene (5 bases match). This receptor has the CDR3 CASSPGEGSQPQHF. DNA sequence: TGTGCCAGCAGCCCCGGGGAGGGGAGTCAGCCCCAGCATTTT.